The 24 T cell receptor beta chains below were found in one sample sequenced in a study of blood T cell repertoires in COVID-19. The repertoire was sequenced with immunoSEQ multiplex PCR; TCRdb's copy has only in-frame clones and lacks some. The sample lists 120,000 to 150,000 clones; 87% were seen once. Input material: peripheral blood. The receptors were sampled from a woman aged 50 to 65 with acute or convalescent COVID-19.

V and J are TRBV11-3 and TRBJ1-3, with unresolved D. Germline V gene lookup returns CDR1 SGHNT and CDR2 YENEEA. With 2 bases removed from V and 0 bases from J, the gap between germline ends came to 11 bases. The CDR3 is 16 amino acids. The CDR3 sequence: CASSLIYGSSGNTIYF. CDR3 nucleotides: TGTGCCAGCAGCTTAATCTACGGGAGCTCTGGAAACACCATATATTTT.

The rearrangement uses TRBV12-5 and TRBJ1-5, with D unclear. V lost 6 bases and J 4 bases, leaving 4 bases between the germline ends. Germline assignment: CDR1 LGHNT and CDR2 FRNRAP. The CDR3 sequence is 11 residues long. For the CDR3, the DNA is TGTGCTAGTGGATCTAATCAGCCCCAGCATTTT. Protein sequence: CASGSNQPQHF.

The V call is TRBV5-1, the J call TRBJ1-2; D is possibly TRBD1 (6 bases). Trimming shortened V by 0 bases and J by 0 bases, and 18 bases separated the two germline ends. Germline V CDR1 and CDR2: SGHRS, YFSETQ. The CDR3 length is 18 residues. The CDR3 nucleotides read TGCGCCAGCAGCTTGGTTGGTATCGGACAGTCAACTAACTATGGCTACACCTTC. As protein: CASSLVGIGQSTNYGYTF.

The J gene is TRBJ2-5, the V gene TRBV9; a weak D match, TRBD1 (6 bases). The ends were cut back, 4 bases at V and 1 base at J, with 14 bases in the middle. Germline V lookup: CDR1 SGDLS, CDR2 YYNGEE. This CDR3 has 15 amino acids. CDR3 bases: TGTGCCAGCAGCCTAATGACAGGTTTCCAAGAGACCCAGTACTTC. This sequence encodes CASSLMTGFQETQYF.

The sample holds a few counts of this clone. The CDR3 DNA follows: TGTGCCAGCAGCTGGGACAGGGGCGTCGGGGCCAACGTCCTGACTTTC. Translating it yields CASSWDRGVGANVLTF. The V gene is TRBV13, the J gene TRBJ2-6; TRBD1 agrees at 10 bases. Germline V CDR1 and CDR2: PRHDT, FYEKMQ (reference sequence). V gave up 4 bases and J gave up 4 bases; unmatched junction bases: 4. The CDR3 covers 16 residues.

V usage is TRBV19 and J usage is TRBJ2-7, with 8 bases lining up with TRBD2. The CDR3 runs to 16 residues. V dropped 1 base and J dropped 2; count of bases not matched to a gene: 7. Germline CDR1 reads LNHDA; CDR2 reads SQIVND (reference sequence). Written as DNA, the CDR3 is TGTGCCAGTAGTATAGGGGGTCCGGGACTAGCCTACGAGCAGTACTTC. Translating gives CASSIGGPGLAYEQYF.

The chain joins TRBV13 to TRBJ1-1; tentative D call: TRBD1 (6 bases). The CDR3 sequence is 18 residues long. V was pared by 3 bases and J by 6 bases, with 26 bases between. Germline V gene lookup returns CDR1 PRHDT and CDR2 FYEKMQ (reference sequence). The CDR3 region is CASSFLGDISGGSSEAFF. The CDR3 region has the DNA TGTGCCAGCAGCTTTTTGGGGGACATAAGTGGGGGATCCTCTGAAGCTTTCTTT.

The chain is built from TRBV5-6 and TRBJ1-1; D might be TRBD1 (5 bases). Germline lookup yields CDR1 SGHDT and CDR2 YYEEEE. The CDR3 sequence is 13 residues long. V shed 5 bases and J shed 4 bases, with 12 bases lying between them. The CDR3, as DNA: TGTGCCAGCAGGCGGAGGGACGGCACTGAAGCTTTCTTT. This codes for CASRRRDGTEAFF.

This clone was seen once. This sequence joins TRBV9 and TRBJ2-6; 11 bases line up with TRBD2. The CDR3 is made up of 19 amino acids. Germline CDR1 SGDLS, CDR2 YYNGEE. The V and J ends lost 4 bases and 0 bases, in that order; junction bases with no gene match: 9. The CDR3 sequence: CASSLRLAGLSSGANVLTF. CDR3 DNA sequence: TGTGCCAGCAGCCTCCGACTAGCGGGGCTGAGCTCTGGGGCCAACGTCCTGACTTTC.

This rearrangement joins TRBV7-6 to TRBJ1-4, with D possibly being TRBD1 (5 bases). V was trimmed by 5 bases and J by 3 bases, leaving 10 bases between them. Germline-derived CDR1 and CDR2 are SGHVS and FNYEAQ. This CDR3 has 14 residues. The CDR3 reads CASSQGSANEKLFF. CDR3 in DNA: TGTGCCAGCAGCCAGGGTTCGGCTAATGAAAAACTGTTTTTT.

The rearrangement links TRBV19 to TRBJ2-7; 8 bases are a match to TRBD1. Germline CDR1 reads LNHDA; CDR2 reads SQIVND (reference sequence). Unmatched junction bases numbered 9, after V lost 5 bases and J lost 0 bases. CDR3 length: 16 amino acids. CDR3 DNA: TGTGCCAGTAGTGCTGGACAGGGCTTATTCTCCTACGAGCAGTACTTC. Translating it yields CASSAGQGLFSYEQYF.

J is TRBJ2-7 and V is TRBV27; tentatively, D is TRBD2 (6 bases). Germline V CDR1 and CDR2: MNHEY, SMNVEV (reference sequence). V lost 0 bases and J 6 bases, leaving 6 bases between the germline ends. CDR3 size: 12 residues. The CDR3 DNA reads TGTGCCAGCAGTTTATCCGGGGGCGAGCAGTACTTC. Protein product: CASSLSGGEQYF.

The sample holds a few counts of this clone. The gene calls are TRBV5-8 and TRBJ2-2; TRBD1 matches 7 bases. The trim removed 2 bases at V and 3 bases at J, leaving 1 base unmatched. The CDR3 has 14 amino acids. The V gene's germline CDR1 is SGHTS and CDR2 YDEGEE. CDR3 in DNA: TGTGCCAGCAGCTTCCAGGGGGACACCGGGGAGCTGTTTTTT. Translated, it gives CASSFQGDTGELFF.

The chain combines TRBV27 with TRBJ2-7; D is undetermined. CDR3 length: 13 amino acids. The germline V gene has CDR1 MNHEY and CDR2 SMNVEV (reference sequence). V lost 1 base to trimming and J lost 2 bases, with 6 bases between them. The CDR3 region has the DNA TGTGCCAGCAGTTTATGGCCCCCCTACGAGCAGTACTTC. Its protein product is CASSLWPPYEQYF.

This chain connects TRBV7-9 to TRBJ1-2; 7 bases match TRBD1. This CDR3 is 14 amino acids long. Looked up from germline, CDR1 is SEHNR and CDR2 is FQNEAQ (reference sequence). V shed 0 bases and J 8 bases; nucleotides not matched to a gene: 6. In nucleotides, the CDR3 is TGTGCCAGCAGCTTAGCGACAGGGTCCCGCGGCTACACCTTC. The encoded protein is CASSLATGSRGYTF.

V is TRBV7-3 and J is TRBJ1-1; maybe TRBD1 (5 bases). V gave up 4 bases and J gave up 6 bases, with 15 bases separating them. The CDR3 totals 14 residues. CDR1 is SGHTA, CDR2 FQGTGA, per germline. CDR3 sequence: CASSSGYHTAEAFF. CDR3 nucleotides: TGTGCCAGCAGCTCAGGGTACCACACCGCTGAAGCTTTCTTT.

The CDR3 nucleotides read TGCGCCAGCAGCTTCTTAGGGACAGAAAGCAATCAGCCCCAGCATTTT. This encodes CASSFLGTESNQPQHF. V is TRBV5-1 and J is TRBJ1-5; 7 nucleotides agree with TRBD1. CDR3 length equals 16 residues. Trimming cost V 2 bases and J 1 base; bases outside gene matches: 6. Germline V CDR1 and CDR2: SGHRS, YFSETQ.

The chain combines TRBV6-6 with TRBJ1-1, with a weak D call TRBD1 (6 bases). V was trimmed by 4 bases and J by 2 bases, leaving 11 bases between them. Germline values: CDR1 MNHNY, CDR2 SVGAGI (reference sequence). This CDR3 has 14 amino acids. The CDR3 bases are TGTGCCAGCAGTTCTTGGACAGCCAACACTGAAGCTTTCTTT. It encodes CASSSWTANTEAFF.

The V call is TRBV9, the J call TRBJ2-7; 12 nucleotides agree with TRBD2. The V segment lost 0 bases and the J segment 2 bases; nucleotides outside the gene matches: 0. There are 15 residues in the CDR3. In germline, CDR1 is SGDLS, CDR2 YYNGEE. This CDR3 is CASSVGTSGAYEQYF. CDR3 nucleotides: TGTGCCAGCAGCGTAGGGACTAGCGGGGCCTACGAGCAGTACTTC.

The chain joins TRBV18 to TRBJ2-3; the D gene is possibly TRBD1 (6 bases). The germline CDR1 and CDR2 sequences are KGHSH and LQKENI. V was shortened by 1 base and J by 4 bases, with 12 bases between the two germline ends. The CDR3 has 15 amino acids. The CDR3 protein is CASSPQQGGADTQYF. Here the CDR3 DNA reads TGTGCCAGCTCACCACAACAGGGTGGCGCAGATACGCAGTATTTT.

CDR3 residues: CASSLTGGGAAGEKLFF. The CDR3 bases are TGTGCCAGCAGCCTCACCGGTGGGGGGGCCGCGGGAGAAAAACTGTTTTTT. The rearrangement joins TRBV14 to TRBJ1-4, with D perhaps TRBD1 (6 bases). The V end was cut by 4 bases, the J end by 8 bases, with 23 bases between. Germline V gives CDR1 SGHDN, CDR2 FVKESK. The CDR3 runs 17 residues.

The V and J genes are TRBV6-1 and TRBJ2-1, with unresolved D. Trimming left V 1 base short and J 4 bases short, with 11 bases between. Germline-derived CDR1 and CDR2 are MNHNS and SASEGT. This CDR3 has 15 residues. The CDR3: CASSEGSLKYNEQFF. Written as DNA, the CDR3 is TGTGCCAGCAGTGAAGGTAGTCTAAAATACAATGAGCAGTTCTTC.

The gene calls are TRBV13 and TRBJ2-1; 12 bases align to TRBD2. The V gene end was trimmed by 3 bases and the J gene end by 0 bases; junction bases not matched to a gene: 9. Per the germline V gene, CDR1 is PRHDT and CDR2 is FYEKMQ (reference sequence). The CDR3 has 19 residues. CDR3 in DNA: TGTGCCAGCAGCTTCAGGGGACTAGCGGGTTTTAGCTCCTACAATGAGCAGTTCTTC. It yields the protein CASSFRGLAGFSSYNEQFF. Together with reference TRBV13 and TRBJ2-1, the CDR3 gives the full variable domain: AAGVIQSPRHLIKEKRETATLKCYPIPRHDTVYWYQQGPGQDPQFLISFYEKMQSDKGSIPDRFSAQQFSDYHSELNMSSLELGDSALYFCASSFRGLAGFSSYNEQFFGPGTRLTVL.

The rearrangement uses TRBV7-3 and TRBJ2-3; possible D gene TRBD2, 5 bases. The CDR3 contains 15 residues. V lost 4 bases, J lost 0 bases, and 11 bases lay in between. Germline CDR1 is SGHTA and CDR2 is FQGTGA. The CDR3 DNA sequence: TGTGCCAGCAGCTCCCAAGGACTGAGCACAGATACGCAGTATTTT. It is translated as CASSSQGLSTDTQYF.